The TCR beta chain described here comes from a study of control samples from healthy donors and cancer patients. Sequencing used immunoSEQ multiplex PCR; TCRdb keeps in-frame clones, though not all of them. The sample lists some 150,000 clones; just under 95% were seen once. Germline V CDR1 and CDR2: SGDLS, YYNGEE. The CDR3 sequence is 15 residues long. The V end lost 4 bases, the J end lost 4 bases, and 16 bases lay between the germline ends. Sequencing input: PBMCs. V and J are TRBV9 and TRBJ2-3; D is perhaps TRBD1 (6 bases). The clonotype was recovered from a man between 60 and 70 years old with colorectal cancer. CDR3 in DNA: TGTGCCAGCAGCCTATTTCAGGGGCCGTCAGATACGCAGTATTTT. Its protein product is CASSLFQGPSDTQYF.